The clone carrying this TCR beta chain was counted ten times or more. Its antigen remains unknown. V trimming: 3 bases; J trimming: 8 bases; junction bases outside the gene matches: 8. The CDR3 is 15 residues long. Unsorted libraries used 2 million PBMCs kept at -80 degrees C. The data originate from a study of neurological immune-mediated disorders. Study-level findings and limits: None of the CDR3 amino acid sequences found in expanded clones was shared across subjects. This suggests that the TCR-beta repertoires were private in all groups. The level of TCR clonal expansion was highest in patients with HTLV-1-associated myelopathy and lowest in multiple sclerosis, where it fell below the level seen in healthy controls.

The cDNA was synthesized by means of template-switch 5'RACE, which was carried out with 10-nucleotide random UMIs. TCRdb used MiXCR to reprocess the 5' RACE reads, holding one entry per CDR3 protein. Of about 59,000 distinct CDR3 sequences listed, about 13% are singletons. The sample was PBMCs. The gene calls are TRBV12-3 or TRBV12-4 and TRBJ2-1, with 9 bases fitting TRBD2. The TCR was taken from a woman aged 60-75 years with HTLV-1-associated myelopathy (HAM/TSP). The CDR3 region has the DNA TGTGCCAGCAGTTTTCCGGCTAGCGGGACCCATGAGCAGTTCTTC. It translates to CASSFPASGTHEQFF.